This TCR beta chain was retrieved from a study of T-cell reconstitution after alpha-beta-depleted transplantation in children. This clonotype was observed a single time. V was trimmed by 0 bases and J by 7 bases, leaving 10 bases between them. CDR1 and CDR2 from the germline V gene are GTSNPN and SVGIG (reference sequence). This CDR3 contains 13 residues. The authors prepared the TCRbeta library with unique molecular identifiers. Via MiXCR, TCRdb re-called the PCR reads, giving one row per CDR3 protein. Here the sample spans roughly 500,000 distinct CDR3 sequences, approximately 32% being singletons. The origin of this receptor is a human donor who donated a stem cell graft to a child with aplastic anemia. This chain links TRBV30 with TRBJ1-5; D is unresolved. This sample comprised PBMCs from the stem cell graft donor, obtained from the stem cell graft. This chain's CDR3 is CAWSVRVRQPQHF. CDR3 nucleotide sequence: TGTGCCTGGAGTGTAAGGGTGAGACAGCCCCAGCATTTT.